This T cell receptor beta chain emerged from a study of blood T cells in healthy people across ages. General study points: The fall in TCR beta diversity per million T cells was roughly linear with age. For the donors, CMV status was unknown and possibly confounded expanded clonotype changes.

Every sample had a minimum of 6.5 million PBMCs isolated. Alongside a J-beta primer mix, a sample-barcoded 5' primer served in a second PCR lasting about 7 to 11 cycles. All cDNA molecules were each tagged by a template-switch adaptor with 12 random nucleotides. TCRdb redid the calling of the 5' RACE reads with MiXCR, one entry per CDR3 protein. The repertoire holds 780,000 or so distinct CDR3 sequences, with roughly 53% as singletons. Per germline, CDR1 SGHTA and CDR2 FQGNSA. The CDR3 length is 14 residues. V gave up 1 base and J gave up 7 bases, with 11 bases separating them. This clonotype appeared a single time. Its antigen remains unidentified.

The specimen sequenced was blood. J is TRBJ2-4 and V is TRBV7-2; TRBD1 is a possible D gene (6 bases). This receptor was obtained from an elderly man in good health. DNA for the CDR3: TGTGCCAGCAGCTTAGTCCAGGGGACGAACATTCAGTACTTC. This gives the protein CASSLVQGTNIQYF.